A single sample gave rise to the 11 T cell receptor beta chains below, sequenced in a study of technical replicates of blood from a handful of donors (TCRdb year 2017). The library was generated by the immunoSEQ multiplex PCR assay. As stored in TCRdb, this immuneACCESS dataset retains in-frame rearrangements with V and J assigned. A fraction of the clones does not appear; measured against another copy, unresolved V genes explain less than half of the discrepancy, and the remainder lacks a known reason. The sample data list some 99,000 clones, and 95% of these were observed just once. The ten most abundant clones make up 0.2% to 0.25% of the sample. Specimen: T cells isolated from PBMCs. The receptors originated from a human donor in good health.

J is TRBJ2-1 and V is TRBV27; TRBD2 might be the D (6 bases). The CDR3 is 15 residues long. CDR1 is MNHEY, CDR2 SMNVEV, per germline (reference sequence). V was pared by 2 bases and J by 3 bases, with 11 bases between. This chain's CDR3 is CASSLRREFYNEQFF. CDR3 in DNA: TGTGCCAGCAGTTTAAGGAGGGAGTTCTACAATGAGCAGTTCTTC.

The rearrangement uses TRBV15 and TRBJ2-7; D possibly corresponds to TRBD1 (6 bases). Germline loops: CDR1 LNHNV, CDR2 YYDKDF (reference sequence). The CDR3 totals 15 residues. The V and J ends lost 0 bases and 3 bases respectively, with 12 bases between them. The DNA for the CDR3 is TGTGCCACCAGCAGAGATCGGGGACACAACTACGAGCAGTACTTC. This encodes CATSRDRGHNYEQYF. Full variable domain (remainder filled in from reference TRBV15 and TRBJ2-7): DAMVIQNPRYQVTQFGKPVTLSCSQTLNHNVMYWYQQKSSQAPKLLFHYYDKDFNNEADTPDNFQSRRPNTSFCFLDIRSPGLGDTAMYLCATSRDRGHNYEQYFGPGTRLTVT.

This clone has only one observation. V gene TRBV5-1 combines with J gene TRBJ1-1; no clear D gene. The germline CDR1 and CDR2 sequences are SGHRS and YFSETQ. Trimming shortened V by 0 bases and J by 8 bases, and 14 bases separated the two germline ends. The CDR3 runs 14 residues. The CDR3 here is CASSLDRGLTEAFF. Written as DNA, the CDR3 is TGCGCCAGCAGCTTGGATCGGGGTTTGACGGAAGCTTTCTTT.

The V and J genes are TRBV30 and TRBJ1-3; D may be TRBD1 (5 bases). CDR1 GTSNPN and CDR2 SVGIG come from the germline V gene (reference sequence). The V and J ends lost 0 bases and 5 bases respectively, with 14 bases between them. This CDR3 has 15 amino acids. The DNA for the CDR3 is TGTGCCTGGAGTGTACCCAGGGTTGAGAGAAACACCATATATTTT. It translates to CAWSVPRVERNTIYF.

The V and J genes are TRBV11-2 and TRBJ1-6; 10 positions agree with TRBD1. With V trimmed by 8 bases and J by 10 bases, 17 bases remained unmatched. Germline assignment: CDR1 SGHAT and CDR2 FQNNGV. The CDR3 spans 17 residues. This chain's CDR3 is CASGRLKRTGGESPLHF. The CDR3 nucleotides read TGTGCCAGCGGAAGACTTAAGAGGACAGGGGGAGAATCACCCCTCCACTTT.

Here the CDR3 DNA reads TGTGCCAGCAGCGTTTCGCGGCAAGAGACCCAGTACTTC. It specifies CASSVSRQETQYF. V usage is TRBV9 and J usage is TRBJ2-5; the D is unclear. Per the germline V gene, CDR1 is SGDLS and CDR2 is YYNGEE. The CDR3 length is 13 residues. V was cut by 2 bases and J by 2 bases, with 7 bases left in between.

The chain uses TRBV9 and TRBJ2-1, with 7 bases fitting TRBD2. J was trimmed by 3 bases and V by 5 bases; bases with no gene match: 11. Looked up from germline, CDR1 is SGDLS and CDR2 is YYNGEE. There are 16 residues in the CDR3. This chain's CDR3 is CASRGEGTISYNEQFF. The CDR3 DNA reads TGTGCCAGCAGAGGGGAGGGGACGATCAGCTACAATGAGCAGTTCTTC.

V and J are TRBV9 and TRBJ1-6; weak D call: TRBD1 (6 bases). Trimming stripped 3 bases from V and 8 bases from J, with 21 bases between. In germline, CDR1 is SGDLS, CDR2 YYNGEE. The CDR3 covers 17 residues. CDR3 DNA: TGTGCCAGCAGCGCCTACAGGGTATCAAGTACGGATTCACCCCTCCACTTT. Translated: CASSAYRVSSTDSPLHF.

The DNA of the CDR3 is TGCGCCAGCAGCATAGACAGACTGAACACCGGGGAGCTGTTTTTT. It specifies CASSIDRLNTGELFF. The chain carries TRBV5-1 and TRBJ2-2; possibly TRBD1 for D (5 bases). CDR3 length: 15 amino acids. Germline V CDR1 and CDR2: SGHRS, YFSETQ. The germline V and J ends were trimmed by 4 bases and 1 base, with 11 bases remaining between them.

The CDR3 here is CASSDPGASGGARNEQFF. DNA of the CDR3: TGCGCCAGCAGTGACCCAGGGGCTAGCGGGGGGGCCAGGAATGAGCAGTTCTTC. The chain combines TRBV10-1 with TRBJ2-1; 12 bases are shared with TRBD2. Looked up from germline, CDR1 is WNHNN and CDR2 is SYGVQD (reference sequence). After removal of 3 bases from V and 7 bases from J, the junction contained 13 bases not matched to a gene. CDR3 size: 18 residues.

The chain employs TRBV7-6 and TRBJ2-5; 8 bases agree with TRBD2. This CDR3 spans 13 amino acids. J was trimmed by 5 bases and V by 8 bases; bases with no gene match: 7. Germline loops: CDR1 SGHVS, CDR2 FNYEAQ. CDR3 sequence: CASGGRLRETQYF. The CDR3 DNA is TGTGCCAGCGGCGGGAGGCTCCGGGAGACCCAGTACTTC.